This T cell receptor (beta chain) came from a study of cytomegalovirus exposure and HLA in healthy donors. Study results and limitations: Some V segments, including TRBV6-2 and TRBV6-3, were excluded as indistinguishable. Researchers reported in a later analysis that a missense DCLRE1C variant was tied to TCR beta V- and J-gene trimming.

This PCR relied on a set of 60 Vbeta primers and 13 Jbeta primers. This table comes from immunoSEQ multiplex PCR, and its TCRdb copy is limited to in-frame clones, with some not included. The data hold about 150,000 clones, with 81% observed a single time. Germline-derived CDR1 and CDR2 are SNHLY and FYNNEI. This CDR3 has 14 amino acids. V dropped 6 bases and J dropped 4; count of bases not matched to a gene: 6. The donors comprised healthy bone marrow donors. Details on this clone: Antigen: not known.

Sequenced sample: PBMCs. The chain combines TRBV2 with TRBJ1-2, with 9 positions matching TRBD1. This clonotype originated in a man aged 50 to 59 in good health and CMV-seropositive. CDR3 sequence reads: CASRGDRDSYGYTF. The CDR3 DNA is TGTGCCAGCAGGGGGGACAGGGATTCCTATGGCTACACCTTC.